The 10 T cell receptor beta chains reported below all come from one sample, sequenced in a study of radiation and T cells in renal cell carcinoma. Time point noted: blood 2 weeks post-SBRT. As to treatment: 15 Gy SBRT to primary tumor, nephrectomy 4 weeks later. Data came from immunoSEQ multiplex PCR; TCRdb stores just in-frame clones and leaves some out. The data show 100,000 to 150,000 clones, about four fifths seen once. The sample in question was blood, obtained from a patient whose treatment included radiotherapy and nephrectomy. The origin of the receptors is a man in his forties or fifties with renal cell carcinoma.

V is TRBV7-9 and J is TRBJ1-2, with 7 bases aligning to TRBD1. CDR3 length equals 14 residues. Germline V gene sequence: CDR1 SEHNR, CDR2 FQNEAQ (reference sequence). V shed 5 bases and J 5 bases; nucleotides not matched to a gene: 8. DNA of the CDR3: TGTGCCAGCAGCCCGTTGGACAGGAGTTATGGCTACACCTTC. Protein: CASSPLDRSYGYTF.

The chain has TRBV28 and TRBJ2-7, with 11 nucleotides matching TRBD2. Germline lookup yields CDR1 MDHEN and CDR2 SYDVKM. This CDR3 region has 17 residues. J gave up 1 base and V 10 bases, and 15 bases lay outside the gene matches. The CDR3 here is CATKGTSGRAGSYEQYF. The CDR3 DNA reads as TGTGCCACTAAGGGGACTAGCGGACGAGCCGGGTCCTACGAGCAGTACTTC.

The DNA of the CDR3 is TGTGCCAGCAGGCAGACCGCAACTAATGAAAAACTGTTTTTT. Protein product: CASRQTATNEKLFF. The rearrangement joins TRBV6-6 to TRBJ1-4; D gene ambiguous. The germline gives CDR1 MNHNY, CDR2 SVGAGI (reference sequence). The CDR3 runs to 14 residues. Trimming cost V 6 bases and J 0 bases, with 8 bases left between them.

This clone appeared a single time. The V and J genes are TRBV5-8 and TRBJ2-7, with D tentatively TRBD2 (5 bases). This CDR3 has 14 residues. V lost 9 bases, J lost 2 bases, and 18 bases lay in between. In germline, CDR1 is SGHTS, CDR2 YDEGEE. CDR3 protein: CANTRWTGTYEQYF. CDR3 in DNA: TGTGCCAACACTAGGTGGACGGGCACCTACGAGCAGTACTTC.

The chain recombines TRBV18 with TRBJ1-3; maybe TRBD1 (6 bases). This CDR3 comprises 14 residues. Trimming took off 4 bases at V and 4 bases at J, with 11 bases between the two ends. CDR1 is KGHSH, CDR2 LQKENI, per germline. DNA of the CDR3: TGTGCCAGCTCACTACAGGGAATGGGAAACACCATATATTTT. Protein: CASSLQGMGNTIYF. Using reference TRBV18 and TRBJ1-3 for the parts outside the CDR3, the full variable domain is NAGVMQNPRHLVRRRGQEARLRCSPMKGHSHVYWYRQLPEEGLKFMVYLQKENIIDESGMPKERFSAEFPKEGPSILRIQQVVRGDSAAYFCASSLQGMGNTIYFGEGSWLTVV.

The chain carries TRBV5-1 and TRBJ2-2; D is possibly TRBD1 (6 bases). CDR3 size: 14 residues. The V gene's germline CDR1 is SGHRS and CDR2 YFSETQ. Trimming left V 6 bases short and J 4 bases short, with 13 bases between. Here the CDR3 DNA reads TGCGCCAGCACTACAGGGCGTGTCACCGGGGAGCTGTTTTTT. This codes for CASTTGRVTGELFF.

The chain uses TRBV10-2 and TRBJ2-7; the D is unclear. The V gene's germline CDR1 is WSHSY and CDR2 SAAADI. The CDR3 extends over 13 amino acids. V lost 5 bases, J lost 3 bases, and 11 bases lay in between. For the CDR3, the DNA is TGCGCCAGCAGTCAGCGCAGGAACTACGAGCAGTACTTC. Translation: CASSQRRNYEQYF.

V is TRBV5-4 and J is TRBJ1-6; D is uncertain. The CDR3 covers 17 residues. Germline CDR1 is SGHNT and CDR2 is YYREEE (reference sequence). V was cut by 1 base and J by 9 bases, with 20 bases left in between. The CDR3 is CASSLPQGNAGISPLHF. The CDR3 bases are TGTGCCAGCAGCTTGCCCCAAGGGAACGCGGGAATTTCACCCCTCCACTTT.

The rearrangement joins TRBV4-3 to TRBJ1-2; D may be TRBD1 (6 bases). The CDR3 covers 14 residues. From germline, CDR1 is LGHNA and CDR2 YSLEER. With 2 bases removed from V and 6 bases from J, the gap between germline ends came to 13 bases. CDR3 amino acids: CASSQRTGWDGYTF. CDR3 bases: TGCGCCAGCAGCCAACGAACAGGGTGGGATGGCTACACCTTC.

This clone was found once. The chain links TRBV11-1 to TRBJ2-1, with 9 bases that match TRBD1. V gave up 1 base and J gave up 9 bases; unmatched junction bases: 13. Germline CDR1 and CDR2: SGHAT and FQDESV (reference sequence). The CDR3 runs to 17 residues. The DNA for the CDR3 is TGTGCCAGCAGCTTAGGGGTACAGGGGGCCAGAGGCTCTGAGCAGTTCTTC. Translated, it gives CASSLGVQGARGSEQFF.